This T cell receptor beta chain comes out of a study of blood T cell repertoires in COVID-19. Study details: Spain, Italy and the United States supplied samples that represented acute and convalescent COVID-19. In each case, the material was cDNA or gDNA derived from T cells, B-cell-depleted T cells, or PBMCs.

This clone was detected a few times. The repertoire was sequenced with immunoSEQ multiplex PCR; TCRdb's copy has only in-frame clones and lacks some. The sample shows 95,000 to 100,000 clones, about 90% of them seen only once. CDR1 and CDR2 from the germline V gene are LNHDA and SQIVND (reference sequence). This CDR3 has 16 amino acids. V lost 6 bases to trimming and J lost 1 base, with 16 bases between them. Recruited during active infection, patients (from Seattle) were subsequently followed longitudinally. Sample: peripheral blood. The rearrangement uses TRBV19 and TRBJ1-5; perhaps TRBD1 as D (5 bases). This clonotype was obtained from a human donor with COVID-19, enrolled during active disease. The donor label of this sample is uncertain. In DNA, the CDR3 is TGTGCCAGTAGGCTGGGGGGGAAAGGGAGCAATCAGCCCCAGCATTTT. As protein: CASRLGGKGSNQPQHF.